The next 28 T cell receptor beta chains were all read from a single sample in a study of metastatic and nonmetastatic thyroid tumors. No patient received treatment before thyroid surgery. TCRdb re-called the PCR reads through MiXCR. The sample has around 2,000 clones; 9.5% to 13% are singletons. Material for sequencing was tumor tissue. These receptors were obtained from a female donor with papillary thyroid cancer or a benign thyroid nodule (not recorded which). Some clones in this sample may be carry-over from other donors' samples.

This clone was seen at least ten times. The V gene is TRBV11-2, the J gene TRBJ2-1, with 10 bases that match TRBD2. The CDR3 consists of 19 residues. V shed 0 bases and J 1 base; nucleotides not matched to a gene: 9. Germline V lookup: CDR1 SGHAT, CDR2 FQNNGV. CDR3 nucleotide sequence: TGTGCCAGCAGCTTAGAAGCGGGGGGGCAACTTAGGTCCTACAATGAGCAGTTCTTC. Translated, it gives CASSLEAGGQLRSYNEQFF.

This clone was seen repeatedly, ten times or more. V gene TRBV16 combines with J gene TRBJ1-1; tentative D call: TRBD1 (5 bases). V lost 3 bases and J lost 3, with 14 bases in between. This CDR3 has 15 residues. Germline CDR1 reads KGHSY; CDR2 reads FQNENV. CDR3 bases: TGTGCCAGCAGCCAGTCCGGGGGGGGGTACACTGAAGCTTTCTTT. Translating gives CASSQSGGGYTEAFF.

The chain carries TRBV20-1 and TRBJ1-1, with D possibly being TRBD1 (5 bases). Trimming took 3 bases from V and 2 from J, leaving 19 bases between them. This CDR3 is built from 16 residues. Germline V CDR1 and CDR2: DFQATT, SNEGSKA (reference sequence). CDR3: CSASQGVGSRNTEAFF. DNA for the CDR3: TGCAGTGCTAGCCAGGGCGTCGGGTCGAGAAACACTGAAGCTTTCTTT.

Note on this clone: At one boundary the junction diverges from the germline segment, which might be a read error. The V and J genes are TRBV24-1 and TRBJ1-6; a weak D match, TRBD1 (5 bases). Germline V gives CDR1 KGHDR, CDR2 SFDVKD. The CDR3 loop spans 9 amino acids. CDR3 loop: CAPAGRDDF. CDR3 coding DNA: TGTGCCCCAGCTGGTCGGGACGACTTT.

The count of this clone is one. The chain combines TRBV4-2 with TRBJ2-7; 15 bases are shared with TRBD2. Germline V gives CDR1 LGHNA, CDR2 YNFKEQ. V trimming: 5 bases; J trimming: 6 bases; junction bases outside the gene matches: 11. The CDR3 extends over 17 amino acids. CDR3 DNA sequence: TGTGCCAGCAGCAGGCAAGGGACTAGCGGGGGGTTTGGCGAGCAGTACTTC. Residues: CASSRQGTSGGFGEQYF.

This clone is categorized as medium-sized. This chain joins TRBV5-1 and TRBJ2-1; 10 bases are a match to TRBD1. V dropped 0 bases and J dropped 6; count of bases not matched to a gene: 3. The CDR3 runs 15 residues. Germline loops: CDR1 SGHRS, CDR2 YFSETQ. In DNA form, the CDR3 reads TGCGCCAGCAGCTTGGGACAGGGGGCGCGCAATGAGCAGTTCTTC. Translation: CASSLGQGARNEQFF.

This clone was counted at least ten times. The chain employs TRBV3-1 and TRBJ1-1, with D possibly being TRBD1 (5 bases). The CDR3 extends over 14 amino acids. Germline V gene lookup returns CDR1 LGHDT and CDR2 YNNKEL (reference sequence). The V and J ends lost 5 bases and 5 bases respectively, with 15 bases between them. The CDR3 DNA reads TGTGCCAGCAGCTATACCAGGGAGGGGACTGAAGCTTTCTTT. Its protein is CASSYTREGTEAFF.

Of note for this clone: Additional DNA sequences in this sample encode the identical CDR3. V and J are TRBV5-1 and TRBJ2-5; D perhaps matches TRBD1 (6 bases). This CDR3 has 16 residues. The V and J ends lost 4 bases and 2 bases respectively, with 18 bases between them. Germline CDR1 reads SGHRS; CDR2 reads YFSETQ. CDR3 DNA: TGCGCCAGCAGCAATGGGGACACCCAAGGTCAAGAGACCCAGTACTTC. Amino acids: CASSNGDTQGQETQYF. The variable domain in full, with the rest retrieved from reference TRBV5-1 and TRBJ2-5, is KAGVTQTPRYLIKTRGQQVTLSCSPISGHRSVSWYQQTPGQGLQFLFEYFSETQRNKGNFPGRFSGRQFSNSRSEMNVSTLELGDSALYLCASSNGDTQGQETQYFGPGTRLLVL.

At least ten counts were recorded for this clone. Just one base apart from a much larger clone, this may be a read error. Different DNA sequences within this sample yield the same CDR3. For the CDR3, the DNA is TGCAGTGCCGGTCAGCCCCAGCATTTT. Its protein product is CSAGQPQHF. The V gene is TRBV20-1, the J gene TRBJ1-5; D remains unclear. V lost 6 bases and J 6 bases, leaving 3 bases between the germline ends. The CDR3 consists of 9 residues. Germline assignment: CDR1 DFQATT and CDR2 SNEGSKA (reference sequence).

As concerns this clone: It is likely a read error, because the conserved phenylalanine at the end of the CDR3 is missing. The DNA is omitted, as the CDR3 cannot be located on it reliably, and the CDR3 follows TCRdb's listing. This chain uses TRBV20-1 with TRBJ2-6; TRBD1 was called by the table and not checked on the DNA. Germline values: CDR1 DFQATT, CDR2 SNEGSKA (reference sequence). The CDR3 adds up to 8 amino acids, both ends counted. The CDR3 loop reads CSARDEGT.

This chain joins TRBV10-3 and TRBJ2-7; 8 bases agree with TRBD1. This CDR3 contains 13 residues. V dropped 2 bases and J dropped 6; count of bases not matched to a gene: 3. Germline V gene sequence: CDR1 ENHRY, CDR2 SYGVKD. CDR3: CAISEAGGSEQYF. The CDR3 DNA follows: TGTGCCATCAGTGAGGCAGGGGGCTCCGAGCAGTACTTC.

This clone was observed at least ten times. This CDR3 reads CASFSDRGWTSTDTQYF. Here the CDR3 DNA reads TGTGCCAGCTTCTCAGACAGGGGGTGGACTAGCACAGATACGCAGTATTTT. The chain uses TRBV18 and TRBJ2-3, with TRBD1 matching over 9 bases. The V and J ends lost 7 bases and 0 bases, in that order; junction bases with no gene match: 11. CDR1 and CDR2 (germline): KGHSH, LQKENI. CDR3 size: 17 residues. The variable domain in full, with the rest retrieved from reference TRBV18 and TRBJ2-3, is NAGVMQNPRHLVRRRGQEARLRCSPMKGHSHVYWYRQLPEEGLKFMVYLQKENIIDESGMPKERFSAEFPKEGPSILRIQQVVRGDSAAYFCASFSDRGWTSTDTQYFGPGTRLTVL.

Sample share makes this clone medium-sized (0.01 to 0.1%). The CDR3 loop is CASSLAGSSSNENTIYF. DNA for the CDR3: TGTGCCAGCAGCTTAGCGGGCAGTTCCTCAAACGAAAACACCATATATTTT. J is TRBJ1-3 and V is TRBV7-9; D call uncertain. The germline CDR1 and CDR2 sequences are SEHNR and FQNEAQ (reference sequence). This CDR3 comprises 17 residues. V lost 0 bases, J lost 6 bases, and 18 bases lay in between.

This clone was recorded a few times. The chain recombines TRBV12-5 with TRBJ1-6; the D is unclear. CDR3 length: 13 residues. V lost 8 bases, J lost 8 bases, and 13 bases lay in between. Germline V gives CDR1 LGHNT, CDR2 FRNRAP. The CDR3 nucleotides are TGTGCTAGTACCCTAGCGTTGGATTCACCCCTCCACTTT. Its protein is CASTLALDSPLHF. Filled out from reference TRBV12-5 and TRBJ1-6, the complete variable domain reads DARVTQTPRHKVTEMGQEVTMRCQPILGHNTVFWYRQTMMQGLELLAYFRNRAPLDDSGMPKDRFSAEMPDATLATLKIQPSEPRDSAVYFCASTLALDSPLHFGNGTRLTVT.

This clone is classed as medium-sized. The chain links TRBV5-5 to TRBJ1-1; tentative D call: TRBD1 (5 bases). Between the trimmed V and J ends, which lost 1 base and 5 bases, there was a span of 6 bases. There are 12 residues in the CDR3. The germline V gene encodes CDR1 SGHKS and CDR2 YYEKEE (reference sequence). CDR3 DNA: TGTGCCAGCAGCTTGCGGACAACTGAAGCTTTCTTT. It codes for CASSLRTTEAFF.

By frequency in the sample, this clone is medium-sized. The V gene is TRBV5-1, the J gene TRBJ1-2; 9 nucleotides line up with TRBD1. Germline assignment: CDR1 SGHRS and CDR2 YFSETQ. This CDR3 has 14 amino acids. Trimming cost V 3 bases and J 3 bases; bases outside gene matches: 3. The chain's CDR3 is CASSSGQGDYGYTF. DNA of the CDR3: TGCGCCAGCAGCTCGGGACAGGGAGACTATGGCTACACCTTC. Complete variable domain (other parts from reference TRBV5-1 and TRBJ1-2): KAGVTQTPRYLIKTRGQQVTLSCSPISGHRSVSWYQQTPGQGLQFLFEYFSETQRNKGNFPGRFSGRQFSNSRSEMNVSTLELGDSALYLCASSSGQGDYGYTFGSGTRLTVV.

The chain links TRBV27 to TRBJ2-7, with TRBD1 as a possible D gene (5 bases). V lost 5 bases and J 5 bases, leaving 16 bases between the germline ends. The CDR3 covers 14 residues. Germline CDR1 is MNHEY and CDR2 is SMNVEV (reference sequence). CDR3 protein: CASSPWSRVHEQYF. The CDR3 DNA reads as TGTGCCAGCAGTCCCTGGAGCAGGGTTCACGAGCAGTACTTC.

This clone is medium-sized by share. This chain connects TRBV5-1 to TRBJ1-2, with D possibly being TRBD1 (5 bases). V was shortened by 2 bases and J by 2 bases, with 10 bases between the two germline ends. Germline V CDR1 and CDR2: SGHRS, YFSETQ. The CDR3 contains 14 residues. The CDR3 loop is CASSFDSGNYGYTF. Written as DNA, the CDR3 is TGCGCCAGCAGCTTTGACAGTGGAAACTATGGCTACACCTTC. The entire variable domain, with the rest obtained from reference TRBV5-1 and TRBJ1-2, is as follows: KAGVTQTPRYLIKTRGQQVTLSCSPISGHRSVSWYQQTPGQGLQFLFEYFSETQRNKGNFPGRFSGRQFSNSRSEMNVSTLELGDSALYLCASSFDSGNYGYTFGSGTRLTVV.

By its share, this clone is medium-sized. V and J are TRBV6-2 or TRBV6-3 and TRBJ2-2; D may correspond to TRBD1 or TRBD2 (5 bases each). The CDR3 runs to 15 residues. Trimming pared 2 bases from V and 4 bases from J, leaving 11 bases between. Germline CDR1 reads MNHEY; CDR2 reads SVGEGT. CDR3 sequence reads: CASSYGRESTGELFF. CDR3 in DNA: TGTGCCAGCAGTTACGGCAGGGAGAGCACCGGGGAGCTGTTTTTT.

This clone is medium-sized (0.01 to 0.1%). The chain couples TRBV5-1 to TRBJ1-4; tentatively, D is TRBD1 (6 bases). The CDR3 length is 16 residues. Between the trimmed V and J ends, which lost 4 bases and 6 bases, there was a span of 19 bases. Looked up from germline, CDR1 is SGHRS and CDR2 is YFSETQ. The CDR3 sequence: CASSLGKEGQYEKLFF. The CDR3, as DNA: TGCGCCAGCAGCCTCGGAAAAGAAGGACAGTATGAAAAACTGTTTTTT. The variable domain in full, completed from reference TRBV5-1 and TRBJ1-4, reads KAGVTQTPRYLIKTRGQQVTLSCSPISGHRSVSWYQQTPGQGLQFLFEYFSETQRNKGNFPGRFSGRQFSNSRSEMNVSTLELGDSALYLCASSLGKEGQYEKLFFGSGTQLSVL.

The chain has TRBV4-1 and TRBJ2-1; the D gene is possibly TRBD2 (5 bases). CDR3 length: 14 amino acids. V was trimmed by 4 bases and J by 7 bases, leaving 14 bases between them. Per germline, CDR1 MGHRA and CDR2 YSYEKL. The CDR3 spells CASSRVVEANEQFF. In DNA, the CDR3 is TGCGCCAGCAGCCGCGTTGTGGAGGCTAATGAGCAGTTCTTC.

By sample fraction, this clone is medium-sized. The V and J genes are TRBV20-1 and TRBJ1-3; D is perhaps TRBD1 (5 bases). V lost 4 bases and J 4 bases, leaving 17 bases between the germline ends. Germline CDR1 DFQATT, CDR2 SNEGSKA (reference sequence). The CDR3 is 15 amino acids. The CDR3, as DNA: TGCAGTGCTATCGGCTCAGGGACGACGGGAAACACCATATATTTT. It is translated as CSAIGSGTTGNTIYF.

This clone was seen at least ten times. A much larger clone sits a single nucleotide away, making a read error possible. The same CDR3 can be traced to other DNA sequences in this sample. The V call is TRBV7-2, the J call TRBJ1-1, with D unresolved. Germline V gene data show CDR1 as SGHTA and CDR2 as FQGNSA. V gave up 8 bases and J gave up 7 bases, with 14 bases separating them. This CDR3 region has 12 residues. The CDR3 coding sequence is TGTGCCAGCGCCCGGAAGGACTTTGAAGCTTTCTTT. Protein: CASARKDFEAFF. The variable domain in full, completed from reference TRBV7-2 and TRBJ1-1, reads GAGVSQSPSNKVTEKGKDVELRCDPISGHTALYWYRQSLGQGLEFLIYFQGNSAPDKSGLPSDRFSAERTGGSVSTLTIQRTQQEDSAVYLCASARKDFEAFFGQGTRLTVV.

The genes are TRBV27 and TRBJ2-2; D gene unclear. Germline V CDR1 and CDR2: MNHEY, SMNVEV (reference sequence). The CDR3 has 14 amino acids. V was clipped by 8 bases and J by 4 bases, with 14 bases between them. CDR3 loop: CASYGRISTGELFF. In DNA form, the CDR3 reads TGTGCCAGCTACGGCAGGATAAGCACCGGGGAGCTGTTTTTT.

This clone is categorized as medium-sized. V usage is TRBV6-2 or TRBV6-3 and J usage is TRBJ1-1; 8 bases fit TRBD1. V was clipped by 0 bases and J by 4 bases; unmatched bases: 16. This CDR3 is 19 amino acids long. Looked up from germline, CDR1 is MNHEY and CDR2 is SVGEGT. The CDR3 region is CASSYSAGQDRAGGTEAFF. In nucleotides, the CDR3 is TGTGCCAGCAGTTACTCAGCGGGACAGGACCGTGCCGGAGGCACTGAAGCTTTCTTT.

This clone showed up many times. Given a much more abundant clone one base away, this may be a read error. The same CDR3 can be traced to other DNA sequences in this sample. The chain joins TRBV15 to TRBJ2-1, with 12 bases that match TRBD2. The J segment lost 5 bases and the V segment lost 3 bases, leaving 8 bases of the junction unmatched. This CDR3 contains 17 residues. Germline loops: CDR1 LNHNV, CDR2 YYDKDF (reference sequence). CDR3 nucleotides: TGTGCCACCAGCAGCACTAGCGGGGGGCGGATAGACAATGAGCAGTTCTTC. This encodes CATSSTSGGRIDNEQFF. Full variable domain (missing parts from reference TRBV15 and TRBJ2-1): DAMVIQNPRYQVTQFGKPVTLSCSQTLNHNVMYWYQQKSSQAPKLLFHYYDKDFNNEADTPDNFQSRRPNTSFCFLDIRSPGLGDTAMYLCATSSTSGGRIDNEQFFGPGTRLTVL.

This clone is medium-sized (0.01 to 0.1%) in the sample. V usage is TRBV5-1 and J usage is TRBJ1-5, with a weak D call TRBD1 (5 bases). The ends were cut back, 0 bases at V and 1 base at J, with 8 bases in the middle. This CDR3 has 15 residues. CDR1 is SGHRS and CDR2 is YFSETQ in the germline V gene. The CDR3 reads CASSLGTMSNQPQHF. CDR3 coding DNA: TGCGCCAGCAGCTTGGGGACAATGAGCAATCAGCCCCAGCATTTT. Variable domain in full (rest from reference TRBV5-1 and TRBJ1-5): KAGVTQTPRYLIKTRGQQVTLSCSPISGHRSVSWYQQTPGQGLQFLFEYFSETQRNKGNFPGRFSGRQFSNSRSEMNVSTLELGDSALYLCASSLGTMSNQPQHFGDGTRLSIL.

This clone occurred a few times. This chain links TRBV6-1 with TRBJ1-2; 10 nucleotides align to TRBD1. V gave up 6 bases and J gave up 8 bases; unmatched junction bases: 3. Germline loops: CDR1 MNHNS, CDR2 SASEGT. There are 12 residues in the CDR3. CDR3 DNA sequence: TGTGCCAGCAGAATGACAGGGGGCGGCTACACCTTC. This encodes CASRMTGGGYTF.